The rows below give T cell receptor beta chains drawn from one sample of a study of T cell responses to AZD1222 COVID-19 vaccine. Produced via immunoSEQ multiplex PCR; TCRdb's table is partial and in-frame only. This sample yields tens of thousands of clones, of which roughly 87% are seen a single time; about two fifths belongs to the top ten. The sample here was peripheral blood, taken 28 days after the second AZD1222 dose. Receptors originate from an adult who received the AZD1222 COVID-19 vaccine. The conserved cysteine and the conserved F or W are not part of the CDR3 here.

TRBV6-5	TRBJ2-7	ASKRLGLGAGEQY
TRBV19	TRBJ2-7	ASSSRQGRNEQY
TRBV7-8	TRBJ2-6	ASSLVWLSSGANVLT
TRBV4-3	TRBJ1-5	ASSRGAPNGNQPQH
TRBV7-2	TRBJ2-2	ASSPRTSGATGELF
TRBV5-1	TRBJ2-7	ASSLGYEQTYEQY
TRBV4-2	TRBJ2-3	ASSQERSTDTQY
TRBV7-8	TRBJ2-7	ASSPKYEQY
TRBV7-9	TRBJ1-3	ASSLRTGSGNTIY
TRBV5-1	TRBJ1-6	ASSPDGQGENSPLH
TRBV7-2	TRBJ2-5	ASSFRQDGETQY
TRBV30	TRBJ2-7	AWIAGAYEQY
TRBV19	TRBJ1-2	ASNPSQGNGGYT
TRBV7-8	TRBJ2-2	ASSFGGAGNTGELF
TRBV6-1	TRBJ1-6	ASSEGQGNSPLH
TRBV6-2/TRBV6-3	TRBJ2-7	ASSWVFYEQY
TRBV3-1/TRBV3-2	TRBJ2-7	ASSQVAGIYEQY
TRBV19	TRBJ2-1	ASSRRASRGANSVNEQF
TRBV7-2	TRBJ1-4	ASSDLGQGNEKLF
TRBV5-6	TRBJ1-1	ASSGATGNTEAF
TRBV7-9	TRBJ1-1	ASSVTGVNTEAF
TRBV28	TRBJ2-5	ASILSGAGETQY
TRBV7-9	TRBJ1-6	ASSPEEVRYNSPLH
TRBV3-1/TRBV3-2	TRBJ2-1	ASSQRGLQTYNEQF
TRBV12-3/TRBV12-4	TRBJ1-6	ASSLKGNSPLH
TRBV27	TRBJ2-5	ASSLDRRPQETQY
TRBV7-9	TRBJ2-1	ASSGGGQF
TRBV18	TRBJ1-1	ASSPTKLMNTEAF
TRBV6-6	TRBJ1-5	ASIESSNQPQH
TRBV12-3/TRBV12-4	TRBJ1-5	ASSSEGPQH
TRBV2	TRBJ1-2	ASRSGNYGYT
TRBV7-2	TRBJ1-2	ASSHRESDGYT
TRBV4-3	TRBJ2-3	ASSQDNIVADTQY
TRBV13	TRBJ2-7	ASSLEPGSGTSSYEQY
TRBV21-1	TRBJ1-1	ASSLSEGGTEAF
TRBV7-6	TRBJ1-4	ASSPLWSTGAEKLF
TRBV19	TRBJ1-4	ASSIELQREKLF
TRBV7-9	TRBJ1-4	ASSLQGLTNEKLF
TRBV7-2	TRBJ2-7	ASSSRGAIYEQY
TRBV25-1	TRBJ1-1	ASSRQGFNTEAF
TRBV19	TRBJ1-5	ASSLSSGRPSNQPQH
TRBV18	TRBJ1-6	ASSKDRYNSPLH
TRBV19	TRBJ2-5	ASSTPWGGDQY
TRBV7-2	TRBJ1-5	ASSLYSNQGQPQH
TRBV6-5	TRBJ1-1	ASSYFGGGNTEAF
TRBV21-1	TRBJ1-4	ASSESPGDWVSEKLF
TRBV19	TRBJ2-1	ASSMIGPTYNEQF
TRBV6-6	TRBJ1-1	ASSQSQGTEAF
TRBV12-5	TRBJ1-3	ASGQPPGNTIY
TRBV4-3	TRBJ2-1	ASSQDSNPYNEQF
TRBV28	TRBJ1-2	ASTIAGENYGYT
TRBV9	TRBJ2-2	ASSVPGELF
TRBV6-1	TRBJ1-2	ASSDLGTDYGYT
TRBV29-1	TRBJ2-3	SVGGGTDTQY
TRBV27	TRBJ2-3	ASSSPRGEGTDTQY